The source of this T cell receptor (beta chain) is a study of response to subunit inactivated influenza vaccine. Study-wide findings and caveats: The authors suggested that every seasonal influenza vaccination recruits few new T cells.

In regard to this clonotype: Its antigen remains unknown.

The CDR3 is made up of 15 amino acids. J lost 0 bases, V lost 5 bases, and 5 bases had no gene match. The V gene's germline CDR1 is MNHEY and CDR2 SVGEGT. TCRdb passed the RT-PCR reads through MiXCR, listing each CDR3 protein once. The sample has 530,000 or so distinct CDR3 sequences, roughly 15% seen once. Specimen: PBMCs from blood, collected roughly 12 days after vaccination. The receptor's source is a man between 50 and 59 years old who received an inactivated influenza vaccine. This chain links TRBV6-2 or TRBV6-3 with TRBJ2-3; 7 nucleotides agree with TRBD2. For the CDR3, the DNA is TGTGCCAGCAGTAACCTAGCGGCAAGCACAGATACGCAGTATTTT. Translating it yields CASSNLAASTDTQYF.